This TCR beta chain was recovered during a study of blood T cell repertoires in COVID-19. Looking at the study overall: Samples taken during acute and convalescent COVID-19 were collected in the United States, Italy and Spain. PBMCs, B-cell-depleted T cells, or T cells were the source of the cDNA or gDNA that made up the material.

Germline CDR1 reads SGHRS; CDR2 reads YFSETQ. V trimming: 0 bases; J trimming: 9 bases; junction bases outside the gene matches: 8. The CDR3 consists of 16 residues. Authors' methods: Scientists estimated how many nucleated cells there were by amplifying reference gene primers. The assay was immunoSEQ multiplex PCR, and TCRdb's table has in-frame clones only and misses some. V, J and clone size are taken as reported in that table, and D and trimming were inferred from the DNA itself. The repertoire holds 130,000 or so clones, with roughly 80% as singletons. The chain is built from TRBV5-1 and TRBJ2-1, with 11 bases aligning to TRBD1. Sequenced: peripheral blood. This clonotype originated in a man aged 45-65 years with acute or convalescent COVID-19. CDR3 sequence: CASSLAPGQGASEQFF. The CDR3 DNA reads TGCGCCAGCAGCTTGGCCCCCGGACAGGGGGCTAGTGAGCAGTTCTTC.